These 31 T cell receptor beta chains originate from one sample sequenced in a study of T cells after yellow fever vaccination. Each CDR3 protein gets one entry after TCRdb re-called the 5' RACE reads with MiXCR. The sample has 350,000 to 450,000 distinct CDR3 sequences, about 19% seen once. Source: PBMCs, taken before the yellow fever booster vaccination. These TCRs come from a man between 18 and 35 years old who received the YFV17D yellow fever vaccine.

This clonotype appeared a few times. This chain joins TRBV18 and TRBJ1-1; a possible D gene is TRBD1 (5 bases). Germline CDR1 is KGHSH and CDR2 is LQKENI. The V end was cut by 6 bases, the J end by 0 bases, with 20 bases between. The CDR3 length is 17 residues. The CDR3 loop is CASSPTGGIVMNTEAFF. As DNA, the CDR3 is TGTGCCAGCTCCCCTACGGGGGGTATCGTCATGAACACTGAAGCTTTCTTT.

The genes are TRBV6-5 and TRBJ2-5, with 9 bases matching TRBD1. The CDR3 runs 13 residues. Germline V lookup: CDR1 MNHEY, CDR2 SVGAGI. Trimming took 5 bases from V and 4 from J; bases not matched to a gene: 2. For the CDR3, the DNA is TGTGCCAGCAGTAACAGGGGGCCAGAGACCCAGTACTTC. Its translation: CASSNRGPETQYF.

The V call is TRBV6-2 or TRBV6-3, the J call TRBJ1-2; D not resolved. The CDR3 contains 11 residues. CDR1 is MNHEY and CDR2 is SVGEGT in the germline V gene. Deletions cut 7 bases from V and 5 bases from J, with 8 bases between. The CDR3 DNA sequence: TGTGCCAGCACCAATGGGTATGGCTACACCTTC. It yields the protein CASTNGYGYTF.

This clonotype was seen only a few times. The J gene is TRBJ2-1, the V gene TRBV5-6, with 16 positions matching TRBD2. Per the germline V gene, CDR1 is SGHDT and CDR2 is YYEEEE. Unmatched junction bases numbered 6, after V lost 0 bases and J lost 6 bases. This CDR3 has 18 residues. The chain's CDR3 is CASSLEGLAGGLLNEQFF. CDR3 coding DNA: TGTGCCAGCAGCTTGGAGGGACTAGCGGGGGGGCTTCTCAATGAGCAGTTCTTC.

This CDR3 reads CASSQAGTSSDTQYF. CDR3 bases: TGCGCCAGCAGCCAAGCGGGGACTAGCTCAGATACGCAGTATTTT. This chain links TRBV4-1 with TRBJ2-3; TRBD2 matches 9 bases. J was trimmed by 4 bases and V by 1 base; bases with no gene match: 3. Germline V lookup: CDR1 MGHRA, CDR2 YSYEKL. This CDR3 has 15 residues.

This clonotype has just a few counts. As DNA, the CDR3 is TGCGCCAGCAGCCCACAGGGATTTGGACTCTATGGCTACACCTTC. Protein sequence: CASSPQGFGLYGYTF. The chain recombines TRBV4-3 with TRBJ1-2, with D possibly TRBD1 on 6 matching bases. The V gene's germline CDR1 is LGHNA and CDR2 YSLEER. The V gene lost 4 bases and the J gene lost 4 bases, with 16 bases spanning the gap. The CDR3 runs to 15 residues.

CDR3 in amino acids: CSATPTGRYTQYF. The CDR3 DNA reads as TGCAGTGCCACCCCGACGGGCCGTTATACGCAGTATTTT. The chain joins TRBV20-1 to TRBJ2-3; D unresolved. Germline-derived CDR1 and CDR2 are DFQATT and SNEGSKA (reference sequence). CDR3 size: 13 residues. Deletions cut 6 bases from V and 7 bases from J, with 17 bases between.

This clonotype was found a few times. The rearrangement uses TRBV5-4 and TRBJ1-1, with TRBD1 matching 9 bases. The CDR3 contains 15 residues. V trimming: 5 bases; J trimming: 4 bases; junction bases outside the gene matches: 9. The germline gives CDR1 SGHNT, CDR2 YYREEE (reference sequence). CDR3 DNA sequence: TGTGCCAGCAGGGGGACAGGGAGCGGCCTCACTGAAGCTTTCTTT. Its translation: CASRGTGSGLTEAFF.

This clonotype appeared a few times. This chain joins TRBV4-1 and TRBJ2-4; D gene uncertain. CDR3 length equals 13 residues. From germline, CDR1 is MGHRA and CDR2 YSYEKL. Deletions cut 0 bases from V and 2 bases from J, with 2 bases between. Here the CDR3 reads CASSQDTKNIQYF. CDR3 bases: TGCGCCAGCAGCCAAGATACCAAAAACATTCAGTACTTC.

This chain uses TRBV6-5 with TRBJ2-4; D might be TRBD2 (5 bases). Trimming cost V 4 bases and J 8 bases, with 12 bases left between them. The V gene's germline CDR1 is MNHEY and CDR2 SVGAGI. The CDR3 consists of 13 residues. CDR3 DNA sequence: TGTGCCAGCAGTTCGCTCTACGGGGACATTCAGTACTTC. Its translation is CASSSLYGDIQYF.

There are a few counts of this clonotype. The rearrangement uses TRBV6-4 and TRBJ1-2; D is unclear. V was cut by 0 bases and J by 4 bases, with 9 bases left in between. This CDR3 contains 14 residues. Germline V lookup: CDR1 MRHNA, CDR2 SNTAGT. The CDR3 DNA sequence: TGTGCCAGCAGTGACTCCCCAGGAGCCTATGGCTACACCTTC. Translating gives CASSDSPGAYGYTF.

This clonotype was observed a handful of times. Written as DNA, the CDR3 is TGTGCCAGCAGTGGAGGCAGCGGGGGGGCTTACTCCGGGGAGCTGTTTTTT. This encodes CASSGGSGGAYSGELFF. This chain connects TRBV2 to TRBJ2-2, with TRBD2 matching over 10 bases. The ends lost 4 bases at V and 6 bases at J; junction bases unmatched: 11. The germline V gene encodes CDR1 SNHLY and CDR2 FYNNEI. This CDR3 contains 17 residues.

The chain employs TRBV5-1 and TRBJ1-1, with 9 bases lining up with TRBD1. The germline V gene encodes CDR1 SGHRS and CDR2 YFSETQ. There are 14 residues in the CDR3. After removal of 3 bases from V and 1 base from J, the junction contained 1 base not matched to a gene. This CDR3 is CASSSDRGNTEAFF. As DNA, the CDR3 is TGCGCCAGCAGCTCGGACAGGGGGAACACTGAAGCTTTCTTT.

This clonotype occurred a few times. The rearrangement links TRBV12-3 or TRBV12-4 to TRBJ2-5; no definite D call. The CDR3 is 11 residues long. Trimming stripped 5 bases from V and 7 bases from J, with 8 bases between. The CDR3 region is CASSTEGTQYF. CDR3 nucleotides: TGTGCCAGCAGTACCGAAGGGACCCAGTACTTC.

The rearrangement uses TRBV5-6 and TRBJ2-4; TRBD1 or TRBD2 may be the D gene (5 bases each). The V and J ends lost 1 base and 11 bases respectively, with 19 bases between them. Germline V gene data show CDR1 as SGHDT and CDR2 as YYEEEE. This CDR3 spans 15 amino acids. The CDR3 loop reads CASSLRGTPFDLQYF. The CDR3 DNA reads TGTGCCAGCAGCTTGCGTGGGACCCCATTTGATCTTCAGTACTTC. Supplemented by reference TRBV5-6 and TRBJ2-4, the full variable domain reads DAGVTQSPTHLIKTRGQQVTLRCSPKSGHDTVSWYQQALGQGPQFIFQYYEEEERQRGNFPDRFSGHQFPNYSSELNVNALLLGDSALYLCASSLRGTPFDLQYFGAGTRLSVL.

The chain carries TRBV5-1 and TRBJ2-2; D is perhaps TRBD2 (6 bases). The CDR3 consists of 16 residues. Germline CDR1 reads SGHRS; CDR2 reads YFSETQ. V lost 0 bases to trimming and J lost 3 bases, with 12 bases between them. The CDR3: CASSLGRGKDTGELFF. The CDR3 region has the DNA TGCGCCAGCAGCTTGGGGAGGGGAAAAGACACCGGGGAGCTGTTTTTT.

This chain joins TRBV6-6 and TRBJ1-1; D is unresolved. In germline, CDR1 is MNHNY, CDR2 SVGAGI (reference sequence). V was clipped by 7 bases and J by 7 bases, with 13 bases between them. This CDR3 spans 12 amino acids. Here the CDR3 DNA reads TGTGCCAGCATCTTAGAGGGTATTGAAGCTTTCTTT. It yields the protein CASILEGIEAFF.

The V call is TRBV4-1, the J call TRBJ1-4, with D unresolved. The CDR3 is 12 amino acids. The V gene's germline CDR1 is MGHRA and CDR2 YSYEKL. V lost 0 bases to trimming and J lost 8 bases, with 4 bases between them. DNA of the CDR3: TGCGCCAGCAGCCAAGATGACGAAAAACTGTTTTTT. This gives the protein CASSQDDEKLFF.

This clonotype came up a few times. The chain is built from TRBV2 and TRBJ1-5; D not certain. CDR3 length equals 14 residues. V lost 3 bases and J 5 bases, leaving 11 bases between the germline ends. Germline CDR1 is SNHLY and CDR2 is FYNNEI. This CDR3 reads CASSDIGMDQPQHF. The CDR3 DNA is TGTGCCAGCAGTGACATAGGGATGGATCAGCCCCAGCATTTT.

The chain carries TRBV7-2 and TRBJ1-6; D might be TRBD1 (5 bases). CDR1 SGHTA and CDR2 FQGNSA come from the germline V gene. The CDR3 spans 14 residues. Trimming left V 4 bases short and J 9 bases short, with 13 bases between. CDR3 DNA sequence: TGTGCCAGCAGCTCAACCAAGGGGAGTTCACCCCTCCACTTT. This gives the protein CASSSTKGSSPLHF.

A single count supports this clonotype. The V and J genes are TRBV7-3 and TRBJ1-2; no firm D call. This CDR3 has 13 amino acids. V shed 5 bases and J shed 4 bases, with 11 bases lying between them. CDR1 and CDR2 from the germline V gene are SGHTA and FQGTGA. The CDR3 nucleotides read TGTGCCAGCAGCGGGGAAGGAGGCTATGGCTACACCTTC. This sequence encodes CASSGEGGYGYTF.

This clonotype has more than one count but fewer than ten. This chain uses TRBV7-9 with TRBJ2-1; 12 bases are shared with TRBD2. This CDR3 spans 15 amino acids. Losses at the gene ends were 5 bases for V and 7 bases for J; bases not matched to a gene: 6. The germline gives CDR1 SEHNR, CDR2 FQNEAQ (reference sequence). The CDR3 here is CASSPSGGAINEQFF. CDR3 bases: TGTGCCAGCAGCCCTAGCGGGGGGGCCATAAATGAGCAGTTCTTC.

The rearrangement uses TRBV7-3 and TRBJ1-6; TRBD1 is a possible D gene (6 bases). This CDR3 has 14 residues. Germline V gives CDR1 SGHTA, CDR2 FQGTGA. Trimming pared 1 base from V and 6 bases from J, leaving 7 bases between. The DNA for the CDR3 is TGTGCCAGCAGCTTAAGGGGGCGTAATTCACCCCTCCACTTT. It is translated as CASSLRGRNSPLHF.

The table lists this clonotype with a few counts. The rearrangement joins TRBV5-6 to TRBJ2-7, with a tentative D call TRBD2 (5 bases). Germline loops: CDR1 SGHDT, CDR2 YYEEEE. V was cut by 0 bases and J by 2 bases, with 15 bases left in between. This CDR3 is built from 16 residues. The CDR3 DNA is TGTGCCAGCAGCTTGGCGGAGGTCCGTAGAACCTACGAGCAGTACTTC. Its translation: CASSLAEVRRTYEQYF.

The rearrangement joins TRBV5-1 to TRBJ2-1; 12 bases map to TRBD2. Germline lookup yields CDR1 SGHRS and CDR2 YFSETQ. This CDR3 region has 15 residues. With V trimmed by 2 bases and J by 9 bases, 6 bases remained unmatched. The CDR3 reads CASSLLAGGAGEQFF. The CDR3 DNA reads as TGCGCCAGCAGCTTACTAGCGGGGGGCGCGGGTGAGCAGTTCTTC.

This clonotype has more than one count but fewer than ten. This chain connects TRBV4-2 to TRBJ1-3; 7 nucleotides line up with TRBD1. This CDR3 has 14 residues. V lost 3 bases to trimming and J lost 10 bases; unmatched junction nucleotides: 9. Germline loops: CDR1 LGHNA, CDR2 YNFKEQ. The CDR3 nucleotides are TGTGCCAGCAGCCAGGGGACAGTCCGTTTTACCATATATTTT. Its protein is CASSQGTVRFTIYF.

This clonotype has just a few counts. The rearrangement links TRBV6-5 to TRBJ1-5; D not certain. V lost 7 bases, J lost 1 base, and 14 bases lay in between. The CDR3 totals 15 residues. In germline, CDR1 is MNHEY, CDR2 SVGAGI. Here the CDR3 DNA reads TGTGCCAGCATCTTCGATCCGGGCAGCAATCAGCCCCAGCATTTT. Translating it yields CASIFDPGSNQPQHF.

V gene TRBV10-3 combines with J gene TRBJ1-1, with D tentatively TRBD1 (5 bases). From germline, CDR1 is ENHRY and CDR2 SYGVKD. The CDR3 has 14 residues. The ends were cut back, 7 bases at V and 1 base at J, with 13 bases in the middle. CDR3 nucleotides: TGTGCCATCAAAATCGACAGTCAGAACACTGAAGCTTTCTTT. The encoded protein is CAIKIDSQNTEAFF.

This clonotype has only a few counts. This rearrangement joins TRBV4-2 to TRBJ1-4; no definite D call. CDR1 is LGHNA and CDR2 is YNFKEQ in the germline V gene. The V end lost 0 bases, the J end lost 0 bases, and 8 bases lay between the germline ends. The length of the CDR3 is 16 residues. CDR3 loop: CASSQDYAATNEKLFF. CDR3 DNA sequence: TGTGCCAGCAGCCAAGATTATGCTGCAACTAATGAAAAACTGTTTTTT.

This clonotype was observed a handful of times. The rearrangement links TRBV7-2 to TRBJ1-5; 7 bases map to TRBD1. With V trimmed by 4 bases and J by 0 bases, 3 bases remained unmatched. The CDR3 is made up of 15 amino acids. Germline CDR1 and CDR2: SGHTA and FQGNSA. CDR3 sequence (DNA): TGTGCCAGCAGCTCACAGGGGACTAGCAATCAGCCCCAGCATTTT. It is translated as CASSSQGTSNQPQHF.

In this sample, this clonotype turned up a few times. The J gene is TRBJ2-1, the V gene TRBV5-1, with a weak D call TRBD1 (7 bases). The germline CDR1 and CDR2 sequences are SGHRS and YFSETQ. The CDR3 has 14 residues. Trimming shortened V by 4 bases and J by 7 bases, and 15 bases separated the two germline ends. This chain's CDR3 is CASSPGPGGNEQFF. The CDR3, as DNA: TGCGCCAGCAGCCCGGGCCCAGGGGGGAATGAGCAGTTCTTC.